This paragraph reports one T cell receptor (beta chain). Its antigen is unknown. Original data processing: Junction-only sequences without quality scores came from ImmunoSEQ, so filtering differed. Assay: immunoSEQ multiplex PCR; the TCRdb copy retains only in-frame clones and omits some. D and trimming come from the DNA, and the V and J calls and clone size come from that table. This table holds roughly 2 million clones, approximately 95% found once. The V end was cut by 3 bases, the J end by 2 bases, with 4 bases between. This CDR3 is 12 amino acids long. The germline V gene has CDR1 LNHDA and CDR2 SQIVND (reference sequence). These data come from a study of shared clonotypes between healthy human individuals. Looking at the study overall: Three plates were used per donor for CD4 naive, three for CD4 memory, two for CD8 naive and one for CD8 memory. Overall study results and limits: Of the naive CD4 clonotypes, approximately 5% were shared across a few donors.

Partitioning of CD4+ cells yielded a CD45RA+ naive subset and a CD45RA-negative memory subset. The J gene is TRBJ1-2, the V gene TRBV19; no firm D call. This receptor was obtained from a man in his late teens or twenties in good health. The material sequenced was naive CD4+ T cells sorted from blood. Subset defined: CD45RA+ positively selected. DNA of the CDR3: TGTGCCAGTAGTATCCTAAACTATGGCTACACCTTC. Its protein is CASSILNYGYTF.